This T cell receptor beta chain stems from a study of blood T cell repertoires in COVID-19. Study-wide context: Researchers got acute and convalescent COVID-19 samples from the United States, Italy and Spain.

Some clones are missing from TCRdb's copy, which holds only in-frame ones; the method was immunoSEQ multiplex PCR. The sample shows 150,000 to 200,000 clones, 87% of them seen only once. Per the germline V gene, CDR1 is LGHDT and CDR2 is YNNKEL (reference sequence). The CDR3 has 17 residues. Trimming left V 4 bases short and J 7 bases short, with 23 bases between. This clone was found a few times. The sequence came from a woman aged 65 to 85 with COVID-19, enrolled during active disease. The gene calls are TRBV3-1 (or the pseudogene TRBV3-2) and TRBJ2-1; D unclear. The sequenced sample consisted of peripheral blood. The CDR3 nucleotides are TGTGCCAGCAGCCCGATAAACTATGTCGGAAGTGGGAATGAGCAGTTCTTC. This codes for CASSPINYVGSGNEQFF.